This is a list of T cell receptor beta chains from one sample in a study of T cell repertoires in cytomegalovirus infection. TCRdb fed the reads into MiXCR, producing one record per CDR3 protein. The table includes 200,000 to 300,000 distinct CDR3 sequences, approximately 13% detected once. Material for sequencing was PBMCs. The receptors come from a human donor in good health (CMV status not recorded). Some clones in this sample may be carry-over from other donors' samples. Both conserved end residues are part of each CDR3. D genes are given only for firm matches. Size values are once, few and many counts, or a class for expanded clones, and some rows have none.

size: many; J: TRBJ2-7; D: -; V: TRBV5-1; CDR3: CASSLDLAYEQYF; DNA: TGCGCCAGCAGCCTGGATCTCGCCTACGAGCAGTACTTC
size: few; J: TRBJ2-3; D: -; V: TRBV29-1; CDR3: CSVVAHRVPGTDTQYF; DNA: TGCAGCGTTGTAGCCCACAGGGTGCCGGGGACAGATACGCAGTATTTT
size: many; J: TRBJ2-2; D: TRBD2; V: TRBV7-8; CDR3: CASSLLAGVGAGELFF; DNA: TGTGCCAGCAGCTTATTAGCGGGAGTAGGGGCCGGGGAGCTGTTTTTT
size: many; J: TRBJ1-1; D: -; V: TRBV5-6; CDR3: CASRRQRTNTEAFF; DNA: TGTGCCAGCAGACGACAGAGGACGAACACTGAAGCTTTCTTT
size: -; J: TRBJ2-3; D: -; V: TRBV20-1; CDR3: CSARPRTSTDTQYF; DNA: TGCAGTGCTAGACCGCGGACTAGCACAGATACGCAGTATTTT
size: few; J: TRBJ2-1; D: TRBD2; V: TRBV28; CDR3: CASRIRTSWYNEQFF; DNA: TGTGCCAGCAGGATCCGGACTAGTTGGTACAATGAGCAGTTCTTC
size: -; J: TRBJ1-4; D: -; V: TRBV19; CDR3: CASSIPARGGEKLFF; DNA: TGTGCCAGTAGTATCCCGGCCAGGGGTGGCGAAAAACTGTTTTTT
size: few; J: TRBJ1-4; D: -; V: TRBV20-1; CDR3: CSGTVTNEKLFF; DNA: TGCAGTGGGACGGTAACTAATGAAAAACTGTTTTTT
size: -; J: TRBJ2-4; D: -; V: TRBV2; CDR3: CASSFGARPTKGKNIQYF; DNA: TGTGCCAGCAGTTTTGGCGCGCGGCCGACTAAAGGCAAAAACATTCAGTACTTC
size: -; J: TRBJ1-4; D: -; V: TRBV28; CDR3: CASSLRGEGEKLFF; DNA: TGTGCCAGCAGTTTAAGGGGGGAGGGTGAAAAACTGTTTTTT
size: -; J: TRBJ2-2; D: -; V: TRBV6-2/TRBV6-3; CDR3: CASTALANTGELFF; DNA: TGTGCCAGCACGGCCCTGGCGAACACCGGGGAGCTGTTTTTT
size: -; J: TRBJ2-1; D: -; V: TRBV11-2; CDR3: CASSHPLANEQFF; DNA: TGTGCCAGCAGCCACCCCCTAGCCAATGAGCAGTTCTTC
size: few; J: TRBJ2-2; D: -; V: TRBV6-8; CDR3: CAIQGPAGELFF; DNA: TGTGCCATCCAGGGCCCCGCCGGGGAGCTGTTTTTT
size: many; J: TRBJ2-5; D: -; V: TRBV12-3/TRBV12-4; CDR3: CASSHLAETQYF; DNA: TGTGCCAGCAGTCATCTAGCAGAGACCCAGTACTTC
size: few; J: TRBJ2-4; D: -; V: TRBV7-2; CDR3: CASSPQNPKTALAKNIQYF; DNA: TGTGCCAGCAGCCCTCAAAACCCCAAGACAGCTTTAGCCAAAAACATTCAGTACTTC
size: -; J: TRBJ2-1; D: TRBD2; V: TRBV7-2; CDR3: CASSAGTSGSVGEQFF; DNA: TGTGCCAGCAGCGCCGGGACTAGCGGGAGTGTAGGTGAGCAGTTCTTC
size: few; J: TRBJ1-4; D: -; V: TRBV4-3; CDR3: CASRGEDREKLFF; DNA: TGCGCCAGCAGAGGGGAGGATCGTGAAAAACTGTTTTTT
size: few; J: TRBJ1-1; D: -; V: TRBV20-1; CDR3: CSLQEGAHTEAFF; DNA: TGCAGTTTACAGGAAGGGGCTCACACTGAAGCTTTCTTT
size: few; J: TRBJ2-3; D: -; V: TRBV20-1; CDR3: CSAGAGGTDTQYF; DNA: TGCAGTGCGGGGGCGGGAGGCACAGATACGCAGTATTTT
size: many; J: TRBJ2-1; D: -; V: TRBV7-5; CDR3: CISVSEATVGGPLLFNEQFF; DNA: -
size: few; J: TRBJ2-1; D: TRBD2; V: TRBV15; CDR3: CAISWRGGGADEQFF; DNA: TGTGCCATCTCCTGGAGGGGCGGGGGGGCAGATGAGCAGTTCTTC
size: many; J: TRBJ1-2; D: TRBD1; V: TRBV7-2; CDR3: CASSLSPGGIYGYTF; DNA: TGTGCCAGCAGCTTATCCCCAGGGGGAATCTATGGCTACACCTTC
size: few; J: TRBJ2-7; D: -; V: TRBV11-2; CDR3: CASRSGDSYEQYF; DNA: TGTGCCAGCAGGTCGGGGGATTCTTACGAGCAGTACTTC
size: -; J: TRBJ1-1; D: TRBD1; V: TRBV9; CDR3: CASSVVGGETEAFF; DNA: TGTGCCAGCAGCGTAGTAGGGGGCGAAACTGAAGCTTTCTTT
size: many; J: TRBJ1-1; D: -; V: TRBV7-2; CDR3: CASSLAGGLSTEAFF; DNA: TGTGCCAGCAGCTTAGCTGGGGGTCTGAGCACTGAAGCTTTCTTT
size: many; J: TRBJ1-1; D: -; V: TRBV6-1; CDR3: CASSGFDKNTEAFF; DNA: TGTGCCAGCAGTGGATTCGACAAGAACACTGAAGCTTTCTTT
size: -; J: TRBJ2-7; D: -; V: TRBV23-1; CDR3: CATWGSSYEQYF; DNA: TGCGCCACATGGGGGAGCTCCTACGAGCAGTACTTC
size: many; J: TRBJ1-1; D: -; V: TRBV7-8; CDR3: CASSLASQKNTEAFF; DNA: TGTGCCAGCAGCTTAGCGAGTCAGAAGAACACTGAAGCTTTCTTT
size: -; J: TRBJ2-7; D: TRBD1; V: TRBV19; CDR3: CASGQGVGPYEQYF; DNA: TGTGCCAGTGGACAGGGGGTAGGCCCCTACGAGCAGTACTTC
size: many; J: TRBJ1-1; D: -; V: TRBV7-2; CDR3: CASSLPLLGRKNTEAFF; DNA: TGTGCCAGCAGCCTCCCCCTACTAGGACGGAAGAACACTGAAGCTTTCTTT
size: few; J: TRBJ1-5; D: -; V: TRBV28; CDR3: CASSYDSNQPQHF; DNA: TGTGCCAGCAGTTATGATAGCAATCAGCCCCAGCATTTT
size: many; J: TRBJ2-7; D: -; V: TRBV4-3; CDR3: CASSQLVTGQGSYEQYF; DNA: TGCGCCAGCAGCCAATTGGTAACGGGCCAGGGGTCCTACGAGCAGTACTTC
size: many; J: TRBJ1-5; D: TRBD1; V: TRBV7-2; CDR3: CASSDRTGPFNQPQHF; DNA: TGTGCCAGCAGCGACCGGACAGGGCCCTTCAATCAGCCCCAGCATTTT
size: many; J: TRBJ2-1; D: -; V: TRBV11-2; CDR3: CASSLGQNNEQFF; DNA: TGTGCCAGCAGCTTAGGGCAGAACAATGAGCAGTTCTTC
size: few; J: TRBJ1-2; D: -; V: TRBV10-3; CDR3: CAISTDKSGYTF; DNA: TGTGCCATCAGTACCGACAAGTCTGGCTACACCTTC
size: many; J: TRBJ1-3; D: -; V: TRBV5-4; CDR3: CASSLNSLSGNTIYF; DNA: TGTGCCAGCAGCTTGAACAGTCTCTCTGGAAACACCATATATTTT
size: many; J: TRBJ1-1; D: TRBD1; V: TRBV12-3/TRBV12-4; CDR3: CASNYRGGTEAFF; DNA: TGTGCCAGCAATTACAGGGGAGGGACTGAAGCTTTCTTT
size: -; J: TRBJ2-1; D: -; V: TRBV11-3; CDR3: CASSLEAGFAHEQFF; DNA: TGTGCCAGCAGCCTAGAGGCAGGGTTCGCCCATGAGCAGTTCTTC
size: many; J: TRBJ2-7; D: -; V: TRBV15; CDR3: CATSRDPKEQYF; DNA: TGTGCCACCAGCAGAGATCCGAAAGAGCAGTACTTC
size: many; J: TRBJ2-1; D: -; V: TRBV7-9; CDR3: CASNRGSRDNEQFF; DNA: TGTGCCAGCAATCGGGGAAGTAGGGACAATGAGCAGTTCTTC
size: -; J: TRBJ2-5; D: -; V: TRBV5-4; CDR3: CASSVSDMQETQYF; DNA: TGTGCCAGCAGCGTTTCGGATATGCAAGAGACCCAGTACTTC
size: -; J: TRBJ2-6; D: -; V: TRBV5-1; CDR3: CASSLLKLGANVLTF; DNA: TGCGCCAGCAGCTTGCTGAAGCTGGGGGCCAACGTCCTGACTTTC
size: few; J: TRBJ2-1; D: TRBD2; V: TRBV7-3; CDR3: CASRAGVHNEQFF; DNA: TGTGCCAGCCGGGCGGGAGTTCACAATGAGCAGTTCTTC
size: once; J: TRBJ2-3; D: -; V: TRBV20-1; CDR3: CSARAGAYTDTQYF; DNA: TGCAGTGCTAGAGCGGGAGCGTACACAGATACGCAGTATTTT
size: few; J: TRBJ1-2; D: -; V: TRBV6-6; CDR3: CASSLNQGNRGYTF; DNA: TGTGCCAGCAGTTTAAATCAGGGGAACAGAGGCTACACCTTC
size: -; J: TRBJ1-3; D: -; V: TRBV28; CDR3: CASSLSLGAFGNTIYF; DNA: TGTGCCAGCAGTTTATCCCTTGGGGCGTTTGGAAACACCATATATTTT
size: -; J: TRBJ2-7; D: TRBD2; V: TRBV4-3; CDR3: CASSQDGGLAGEQYF; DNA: TGCGCCAGCAGCCAAGATGGAGGACTAGCGGGTGAGCAGTACTTC
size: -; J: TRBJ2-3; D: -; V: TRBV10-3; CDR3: CAISGGGATPDTQYF; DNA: TGTGCCATCAGTGGGGGTGGGGCTACCCCCGATACGCAGTATTTT